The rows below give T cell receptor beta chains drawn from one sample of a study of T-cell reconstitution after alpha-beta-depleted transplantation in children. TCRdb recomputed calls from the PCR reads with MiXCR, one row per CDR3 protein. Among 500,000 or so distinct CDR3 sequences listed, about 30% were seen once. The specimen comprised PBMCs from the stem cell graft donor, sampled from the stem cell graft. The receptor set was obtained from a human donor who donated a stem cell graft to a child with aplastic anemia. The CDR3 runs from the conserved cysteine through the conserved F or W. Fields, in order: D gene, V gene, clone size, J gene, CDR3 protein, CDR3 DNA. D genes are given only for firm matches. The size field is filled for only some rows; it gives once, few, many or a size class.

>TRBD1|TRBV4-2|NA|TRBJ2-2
CASSQEGTGGIGELFF
TGTGCCAGCAGCCAAGAGGGGACAGGGGGCATCGGGGAGCTGTTTTTT
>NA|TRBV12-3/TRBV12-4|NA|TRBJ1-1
CASTLGSYMNTEAFF
TGTGCCAGCACCCTGGGGAGTTACATGAACACTGAAGCTTTCTTT
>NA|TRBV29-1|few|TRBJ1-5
CSVYWGSPDSNQPQHF
TGCAGCGTTTACTGGGGCAGCCCTGATAGCAATCAGCCCCAGCATTTT
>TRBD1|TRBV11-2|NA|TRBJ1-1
CASSPWMGQGTTEAFF
TGTGCCAGCAGCCCCTGGATGGGACAGGGGACCACTGAAGCTTTCTTT
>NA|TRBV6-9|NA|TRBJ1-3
CASSSDSGRRGLSGNTIYF
TGTGCCAGCAGTTCGGATAGCGGGAGGAGGGGACTCTCTGGAAACACCATATATTTT
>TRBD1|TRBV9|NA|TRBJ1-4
CASSVGTGGTNEKLFF
TGTGCCAGCAGCGTGGGAACAGGGGGCACTAATGAAAAACTGTTTTTT
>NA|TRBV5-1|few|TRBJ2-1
CASSPERVSYNEQFF
TGCGCCAGCAGCCCAGAGCGGGTCTCCTACAATGAGCAGTTCTTC
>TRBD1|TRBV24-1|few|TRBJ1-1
CATQNRGFTEAFF
TGTGCCACCCAGAACAGGGGGTTCACTGAAGCTTTCTTT
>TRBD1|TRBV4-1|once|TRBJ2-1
CASSQEAGDRGNEQFF
TGCGCCAGCAGCCAAGAGGCGGGGGACAGGGGTAATGAGCAGTTCTTC
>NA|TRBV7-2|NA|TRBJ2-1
CASSFPRTLADEQFF
TGTGCCAGCAGCTTCCCTCGAACCTTAGCGGACGAGCAGTTCTTC
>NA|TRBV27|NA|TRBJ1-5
CASSSVNQPQHF
TGTGCCAGCAGTTCGGTGAACCAGCCCCAGCATTTT
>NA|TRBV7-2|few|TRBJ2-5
CASSLGPGFGETQYF
TGTGCCAGCAGCTTAGGTCCTGGGTTCGGGGAGACCCAGTACTTC
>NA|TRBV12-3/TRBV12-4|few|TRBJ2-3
CASSFPPTATDTQYF
TGTGCCAGCAGTTTCCCCCCGACAGCTACAGATACGCAGTATTTT
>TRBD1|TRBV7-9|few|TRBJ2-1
CASSPGGGQGYNEQFF
TGTGCCAGCAGCCCCGGGGGGGGACAGGGGTACAATGAGCAGTTCTTC
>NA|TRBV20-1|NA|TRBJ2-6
CSARGDSGANVLTF
TGCAGTGCTAGAGGGGACTCTGGGGCCAACGTCCTGACTTTC
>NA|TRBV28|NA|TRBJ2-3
CASSSLAESTDTQYF
TGTGCCAGCAGTTCTTTAGCGGAGAGCACAGATACGCAGTATTTT
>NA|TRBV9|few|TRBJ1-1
CASSVGQRLNTEAFF
TGTGCCAGCAGCGTAGGCCAGAGACTGAACACTGAAGCTTTCTTT
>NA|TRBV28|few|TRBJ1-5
CASREAGEVHQPQHF
TGTGCCAGCAGGGAGGCAGGAGAGGTACATCAGCCCCAGCATTTT
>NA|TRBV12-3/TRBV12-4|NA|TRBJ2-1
CASSPKWGGGRNEQFF
TGTGCCAGCAGCCCAAAATGGGGAGGGGGGAGGAATGAGCAGTTCTTC
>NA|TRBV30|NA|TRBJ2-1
CAWSHGGYSYNEQFF
TGTGCCTGGAGCCATGGGGGATACTCCTACAATGAGCAGTTCTTC
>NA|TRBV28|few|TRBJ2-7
CASSGGGGRIYEQYF
TGTGCCAGCAGTGGGGGGGGCGGGAGAATCTACGAGCAGTACTTC
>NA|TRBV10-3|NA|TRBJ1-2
CAISESGAHGYTF
TGTGCCATCAGTGAATCGGGGGCGCATGGCTACACCTTC
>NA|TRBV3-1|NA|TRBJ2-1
CASSQDGASISYNEQFF
TGTGCCAGCAGCCAAGATGGGGCTAGCATTTCCTACAATGAGCAGTTCTTC
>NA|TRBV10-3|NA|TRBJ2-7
CAIREAAGSEQYF
TGTGCCATCAGGGAGGCGGCAGGGAGCGAGCAGTACTTC
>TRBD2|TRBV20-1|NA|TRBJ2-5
CSATGTSGSPETQYF
TGCAGTGCTACCGGGACTAGCGGGAGTCCAGAGACCCAGTACTTC
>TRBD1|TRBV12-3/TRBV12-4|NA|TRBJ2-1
CASSTRDRSNEQFF
TGTGCCAGCAGTACGCGGGACAGGAGCAATGAGCAGTTCTTC
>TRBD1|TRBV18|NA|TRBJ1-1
CASSPIGQGATEAFF
TGTGCCAGCTCACCAATAGGACAGGGGGCCACTGAAGCTTTCTTT
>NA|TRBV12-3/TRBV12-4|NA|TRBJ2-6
CASSLARAGANVLTF
TGTGCCAGCAGTTTAGCACGGGCTGGGGCCAACGTCCTGACTTTC
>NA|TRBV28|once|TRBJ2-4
CASSLQARGLLAKNIQYF
TGTGCCAGCAGTCTCCAGGCCCGGGGCCTACTAGCCAAAAACATTCAGTACTTC
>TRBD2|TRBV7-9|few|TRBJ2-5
CASSPPRASGQETQYF
TGTGCCAGCAGCCCCCCTCGGGCTAGCGGACAAGAGACCCAGTACTTC
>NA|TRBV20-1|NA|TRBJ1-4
CSARTVDEKLFF
TGCAGTGCTAGGACAGTAGATGAAAAACTGTTTTTT
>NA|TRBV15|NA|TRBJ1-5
CATSARRGGHQPQHF
TGTGCCACCAGCGCCCGACGAGGGGGGCATCAGCCCCAGCATTTT
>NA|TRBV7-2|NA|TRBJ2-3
CASSLGFRADTQYF
TGTGCCAGCAGCTTAGGGTTTAGGGCAGATACGCAGTATTTT
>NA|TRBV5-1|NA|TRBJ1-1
CASSGDRQEAFF
TGCGCCAGCAGCGGGGACCGACAAGAAGCTTTCTTT
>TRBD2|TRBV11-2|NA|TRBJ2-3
CASSPEREMVTDTQYF
TGTGCCAGCAGCCCCGAGCGGGAGATGGTGACAGATACGCAGTATTTT
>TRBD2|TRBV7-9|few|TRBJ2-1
CASSFLGLAGDGEQFF
TGTGCCAGCAGCTTCCTCGGACTAGCGGGAGACGGTGAGCAGTTCTTC
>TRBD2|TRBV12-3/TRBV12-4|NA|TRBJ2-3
CASSLGTSEDTQYF
TGTGCCAGCAGTTTAGGGACTAGCGAAGATACGCAGTATTTT
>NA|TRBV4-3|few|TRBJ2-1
CASSQASSYNEQFF
TGCGCCAGCAGCCAAGCGAGCTCCTACAATGAGCAGTTCTTC
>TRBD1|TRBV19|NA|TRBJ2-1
CASTGQGARNEQFF
TGTGCCAGTACGGGACAGGGGGCGCGTAATGAGCAGTTCTTC
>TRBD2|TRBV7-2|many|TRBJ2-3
CASSQSAGRTDTQYF
TGTGCCAGCAGCCAGTCAGCGGGACGCACAGATACGCAGTATTTT
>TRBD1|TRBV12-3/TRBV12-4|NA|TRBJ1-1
CASSPSGRGRGAFF
TGTGCCAGCAGTCCCAGTGGGAGGGGGCGCGGAGCTTTCTTT
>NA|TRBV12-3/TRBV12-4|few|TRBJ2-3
CASSLGVTQVDTQYF
TGTGCCAGCAGTTTAGGAGTTACCCAAGTAGATACGCAGTATTTT
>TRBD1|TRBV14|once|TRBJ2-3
CASSSHRGETDTQYF
TGTGCCAGCAGCTCGCACAGGGGAGAGACAGATACGCAGTATTTT
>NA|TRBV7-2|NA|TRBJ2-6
CASSLTGLTGANVLTF
TGTGCCAGCAGCTTAACAGGGTTAACTGGGGCCAACGTCCTGACTTTC
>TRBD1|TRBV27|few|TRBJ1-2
CASSPDRVGGYTF
TGTGCCAGCAGTCCGGACAGGGTGGGCGGCTACACCTTC
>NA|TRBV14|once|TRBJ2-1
CASSQENVYNEQFF
TGTGCCAGCAGCCAAGAGAACGTCTACAATGAGCAGTTCTTC
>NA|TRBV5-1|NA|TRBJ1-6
CASSVGQSNSPLHF
TGCGCCAGCAGCGTCGGACAGTCTAATTCACCCCTCCACTTT
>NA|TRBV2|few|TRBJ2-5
CASRLETQYF
TGTGCCAGCAGGCTTGAGACCCAGTACTTC
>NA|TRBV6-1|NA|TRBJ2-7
CASSAQGRHEQYF
TGTGCCAGCAGTGCACAGGGAAGGCACGAGCAGTACTTC
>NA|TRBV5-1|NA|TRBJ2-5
CASSWDWHQETQYF
TGCGCCAGCAGCTGGGACTGGCACCAAGAGACCCAGTACTTC